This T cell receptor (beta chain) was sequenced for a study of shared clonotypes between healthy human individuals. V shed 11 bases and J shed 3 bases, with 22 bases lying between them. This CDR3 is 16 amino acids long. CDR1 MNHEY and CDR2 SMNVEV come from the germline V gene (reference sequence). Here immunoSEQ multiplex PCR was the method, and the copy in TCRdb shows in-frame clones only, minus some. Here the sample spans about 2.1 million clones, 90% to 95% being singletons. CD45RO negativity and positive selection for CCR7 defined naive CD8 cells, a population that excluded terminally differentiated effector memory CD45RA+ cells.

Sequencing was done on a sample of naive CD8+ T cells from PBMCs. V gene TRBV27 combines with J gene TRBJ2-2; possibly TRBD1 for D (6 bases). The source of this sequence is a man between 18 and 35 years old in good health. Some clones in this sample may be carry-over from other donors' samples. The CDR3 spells CAGINPWDTYTGELFF. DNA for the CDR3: TGTGCCGGAATAAACCCCTGGGACACGTACACCGGGGAGCTGTTTTTT.